The T cell receptor beta chain under discussion was sequenced for a study of T cell responses to AZD1222 COVID-19 vaccine. The V gene end was trimmed by 4 bases and the J gene end by 0 bases; junction bases not matched to a gene: 2. Looked up from germline, CDR1 is KGHSH and CDR2 is LQKENI. The CDR3 totals 17 residues. Assay: immunoSEQ multiplex PCR; the TCRdb copy retains only in-frame clones and omits some. Of 100,000 to 150,000 clones detected, over 90% appear once; the ten largest clones hold 1.5% to 2%. This chain connects TRBV18 to TRBJ2-6, with TRBD1 matching 11 bases. The sample in question was peripheral blood, obtained on day 0 of AZD1222 vaccination. This receptor was obtained from an adult in good health. The CDR3 sequence is CASSLGTGGSGANVLTF. DNA of the CDR3: TGTGCCAGCTCACTGGGGACAGGGGGCTCTGGGGCCAACGTCCTGACTTTC.